This paragraph reports one T cell receptor beta chain. Its specificity is unknown. Naivety in CD8+ T cells corresponded to a CD45RO-CCR7+CD27+CD95- phenotype. The data originate from a study of CXCR3-negative and CXCR3-positive naive CD8 T cells. Study outcomes and limitations: Both naive subsets had comparably high diversity; memory CD8+ cells much lower.

Each TRB cDNA library was prepared by 5' RACE (with UMI labels). TCRdb re-called the 5' RACE reads, yielding one record per CDR3 amino acid sequence without DNA. The sample totals some 130,000 distinct CDR3 sequences. The CDR3 is 16 amino acids. The sample taken for sequencing was naive CXCR3- CD8+ T cells from blood. Documented subset: CD45RO-CCR7+CD27+CD95- naive CD8+ T cells lacking CXCR3 (TNR3-). This chain uses TRBV12-3 or TRBV12-4 with TRBJ2-1; without DNA, the TCRdb call of TRBD1 cannot be checked. The sequence was obtained from a human donor in good health. Some clones in this sample may be carry-over from other donors' samples. The CDR3 sequence: CASSFPGQPSYNEQFF.